These 3 T cell receptor beta chains came from one sample sequenced in a study of blood T cell repertoires in COVID-19. Only in-frame clones appear in the TCRdb table, and some are missing; sequencing was by immunoSEQ multiplex PCR. Here the sample spans a few hundred thousand clones, about nine tenths being singletons. The sequencing sample was made of PBMCs or T cells enriched from blood (not recorded which). The origin of the receptors is a man aged 25 to 40 in a cohort exposed to, infected with or recovered from COVID-19 (not recorded which).

This chain links TRBV3-1 (or the pseudogene TRBV3-2) with TRBJ2-5, with 15 bases identical to TRBD2. Germline CDR1 is LGHDT and CDR2 is YNNKEL (reference sequence). The CDR3 contains 18 residues. With 3 bases clipped from V and 1 base from J, the junction kept 6 bases outside the gene matches. The CDR3 bases are TGTGCCAGCAGCCACTGGACTAGCGGGAGGGCCGGCCAAGAGACCCAGTACTTC. Amino acid sequence: CASSHWTSGRAGQETQYF.

V gene TRBV6-5 combines with J gene TRBJ2-7; 8 bases are a match to TRBD2. CDR1 and CDR2 from the germline V gene are MNHEY and SVGAGI. This CDR3 has 15 amino acids. With 0 bases clipped from V and 3 bases from J, the junction kept 4 bases outside the gene matches. The DNA of the CDR3 is TGTGCCAGCAGTTACTCGTTACTAGCGGACTACGAGCAGTACTTC. The encoded protein is CASSYSLLADYEQYF.

This rearrangement joins TRBV6-1 to TRBJ2-1; 8 bases are a match to TRBD1. V dropped 3 bases and J dropped 7; count of bases not matched to a gene: 8. CDR1 and CDR2 (germline): MNHNS, SASEGT. This CDR3 spans 15 amino acids. In DNA, the CDR3 is TGTGCCAGCAGTGATACCGGGACAGGAGAAAATGAGCAGTTCTTC. This encodes CASSDTGTGENEQFF.